One and the same sample provided the 10 T cell receptor beta chains below, sequenced in a study of T-cell reconstitution after alpha-beta-depleted transplantation in children. Preparation of the TCRbeta library used unique molecular identifiers. TCRdb analysed the PCR reads with MiXCR anew, one entry per CDR3 protein. The repertoire consists of about 340,000 distinct CDR3 sequences, with 10% to 13% occurring once and the leading ten covering 2% to 2.5%. The sequencing here drew on PBMCs from the stem cell graft donor, taken from the stem cell graft. The receptor set was obtained from a human donor who donated a stem cell graft to a child with acute lymphoblastic leukemia.

This clonotype was seen only a few times. This chain connects TRBV20-1 to TRBJ1-6, with D perhaps TRBD1 (5 bases). CDR1 DFQATT and CDR2 SNEGSKA come from the germline V gene (reference sequence). V lost 1 base, J lost 6 bases, and 13 bases lay in between. The CDR3 runs to 15 residues. The CDR3 loop is CSARAGGTGNSPLHF. In DNA form, the CDR3 reads TGCAGTGCTAGAGCGGGAGGGACGGGTAATTCACCCCTCCACTTT.

The sample holds a few counts of this clonotype. This chain joins TRBV29-1 and TRBJ2-1, with D uncertain. Germline CDR1 reads SQVTM; CDR2 reads ANQGSEA. CDR3 length: 14 residues. The V gene lost 3 bases and the J gene lost 8 bases, with 17 bases spanning the gap. CDR3 sequence (DNA): TGCAGCGTTGATGGGCCCGCTCTAATCGATGAGCAGTTCTTC. Translation gives CSVDGPALIDEQFF.

V is TRBV27 and J is TRBJ2-1; 10 bases align to TRBD1. The CDR3 runs 15 residues. CDR1 is MNHEY, CDR2 SMNVEV, per germline (reference sequence). CDR3 sequence reads: CATQGRQGAGYEQFF. The CDR3 DNA reads TGTGCTACGCAAGGGAGACAGGGGGCTGGGTATGAGCAGTTCTTC.

This clonotype was seen a handful of times. The chain is built from TRBV12-3 or TRBV12-4 and TRBJ1-1; the D is unclear. The CDR3 extends over 12 amino acids. Trimming pared 6 bases from V and 4 bases from J, leaving 9 bases between. The CDR3 coding sequence is TGTGCCAGCAGCCCTGAGGGCACTGAAGCTTTCTTT. Protein sequence: CASSPEGTEAFF.

This clonotype was picked up many times. The rearrangement links TRBV5-6 to TRBJ1-2; D remains ambiguous. The CDR3 loop spans 13 amino acids. Germline V gene data show CDR1 as SGHDT and CDR2 as YYEEEE. Between the trimmed V and J ends, which lost 2 bases and 1 base, there was a span of 6 bases. The DNA for the CDR3 is TGTGCCAGCAGCTTAAACAGTAACTATGGCTACACCTTC. Residues: CASSLNSNYGYTF.

This clonotype was counted at least ten times. The chain has TRBV5-6 and TRBJ1-1, with D perhaps matching TRBD1 (5 bases). Germline CDR1 is SGHDT and CDR2 is YYEEEE. Trimming cost V 4 bases and J 4 bases, with 17 bases left between them. The CDR3 is made up of 15 amino acids. Here the CDR3 DNA reads TGTGCCAGCAGCGCGGCCGGCCAGGGTTTCACTGAAGCTTTCTTT. This codes for CASSAAGQGFTEAFF.

The chain is built from TRBV3-1 and TRBJ1-5, with D unresolved. The V gene lost 4 bases and the J gene lost 2 bases, with 12 bases spanning the gap. Germline values: CDR1 LGHDT, CDR2 YNNKEL (reference sequence). This CDR3 has 15 residues. Here the CDR3 reads CASSPSMWGNQPQHF. As DNA, the CDR3 is TGTGCCAGCAGCCCGTCTATGTGGGGCAATCAGCCCCAGCATTTT.

This clonotype was picked up a small number of times. CDR3 residues: CATSDSGRAADNEQFF. The CDR3, as DNA: TGTGCCACCAGTGACTCGGGGAGGGCCGCCGACAATGAGCAGTTCTTC. This sequence joins TRBV24-1 and TRBJ2-1, with 7 bases that match TRBD2. This CDR3 contains 16 residues. CDR1 KGHDR and CDR2 SFDVKD come from the germline V gene. V lost 4 bases, J lost 5 bases, and 10 bases stayed unmatched.

This rearrangement joins TRBV20-1 to TRBJ2-2; 8 bases match TRBD1. The CDR3 length is 14 residues. Germline V lookup: CDR1 DFQATT, CDR2 SNEGSKA (reference sequence). V was clipped by 5 bases and J by 1 base; unmatched bases: 3. The CDR3 is CSAEGTGNTGELFF. CDR3 nucleotide sequence: TGCAGTGCTGAGGGGACAGGGAACACCGGGGAGCTGTTTTTT.

This clonotype was seen more than once but under ten times. The chain couples TRBV7-2 to TRBJ1-3; D gene ambiguous. Germline CDR1 reads SGHTA; CDR2 reads FQGNSA. V lost 4 bases and J lost 0, with 13 bases in between. The CDR3 is made up of 16 amino acids. CDR3 bases: TGTGCCAGCAGCTACCTACAGATAACCTCTGGAAACACCATATATTTT. This encodes CASSYLQITSGNTIYF.